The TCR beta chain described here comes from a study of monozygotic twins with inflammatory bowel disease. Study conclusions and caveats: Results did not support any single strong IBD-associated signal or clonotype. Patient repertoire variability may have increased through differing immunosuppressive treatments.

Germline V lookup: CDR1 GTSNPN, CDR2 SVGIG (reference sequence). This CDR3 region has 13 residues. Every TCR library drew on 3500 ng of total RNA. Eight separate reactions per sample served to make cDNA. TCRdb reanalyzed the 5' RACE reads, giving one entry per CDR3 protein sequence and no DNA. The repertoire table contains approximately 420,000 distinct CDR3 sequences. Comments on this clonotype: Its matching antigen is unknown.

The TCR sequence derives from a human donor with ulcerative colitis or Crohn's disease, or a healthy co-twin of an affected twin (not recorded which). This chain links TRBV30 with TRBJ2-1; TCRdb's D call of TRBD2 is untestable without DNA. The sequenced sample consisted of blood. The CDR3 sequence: CAWSTSGGYEQFF. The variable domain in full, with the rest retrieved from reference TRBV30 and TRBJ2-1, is SQTIHQWPATLVQPVGSPLSLECTVEGTSNPNLYWYRQAAGRGLQLLFYSVGIGQISSEVPQNLSASRPQDRQFILSSKKLLLSDSGFYLCAWSTSGGYEQFFGPGTRLTVL.